This record looks at one T cell receptor (beta chain) sequence and its context. When the RNA was reverse transcribed, random hexamers were used with an input of roughly 0.5 to 1 ug. Across 54 Vbeta and 13 Jbeta, TCR beta CDR3 was amplified with immunoSEQ multiplex PCR. TCRdb re-analysed the immunoSEQ multiplex PCR reads in MiXCR, keeping a single row per CDR3 protein. This table has about 160,000 distinct CDR3 sequences, around 93% appearing once. The data were obtained in a study of CD8 T cells in Susac syndrome. The T cells that were sequenced for TCR beta were CD8+ and CD4+ cells from blood. Healthy donors served as age- and sex-matched controls. V gave up 3 bases and J gave up 6 bases; unmatched junction bases: 5. Germline V gene data show CDR1 as SGHDT and CDR2 as YYEEEE. This CDR3 comprises 14 residues.

This chain joins TRBV5-6 and TRBJ1-1, with 10 bases lining up with TRBD1. Sequencing was done on a sample of CD4+ T cells from PBMCs. This receptor was obtained from a human donor in good health. The CDR3 region is CASSSRDRGPEAFF. Here the CDR3 DNA reads TGTGCCAGCAGCTCCCGGGACAGGGGACCTGAAGCTTTCTTT.